The 16 T cell receptor beta chains given below trace back to one sample, sequenced in a study of cytomegalovirus exposure and HLA in healthy donors. The PCR ran on 60 Vbeta and 13 Jbeta primers. Assay: immunoSEQ multiplex PCR; the TCRdb copy retains only in-frame clones and omits some. This table holds about 100,000 clones, around 77% found once. Sequenced material: PBMCs. All receptors derive from a male donor in good health and CMV-seronegative.

This chain connects TRBV9 to TRBJ1-2, with TRBD1 as a possible D gene (6 bases). From germline, CDR1 is SGDLS and CDR2 YYNGEE. Deletions cut 6 bases from V and 4 bases from J, with 22 bases between. The CDR3 loop spans 16 amino acids. Written as DNA, the CDR3 is TGTGCCAGCACGGAGGGGGGGGCGGCTACTTCCTATGGCTACACCTTC. Its protein product is CASTEGGAATSYGYTF.

The chain joins TRBV10-2 to TRBJ2-7; 9 nucleotides agree with TRBD2. Germline trimming cut 0 bases from V and 2 bases from J; bases unmatched to any gene: 8. Germline-derived CDR1 and CDR2 are WSHSY and SAAADI. CDR3 length: 17 amino acids. CDR3 amino acids: CASSESFLAGLTYEQYF. DNA of the CDR3: TGCGCCAGCAGTGAGTCGTTTCTAGCGGGGTTAACCTACGAGCAGTACTTC.

This clone was seen a few times. V usage is TRBV7-9 and J usage is TRBJ1-2, with D unresolved. Germline CDR1 reads SEHNR; CDR2 reads FQNEAQ (reference sequence). CDR3 length equals 12 residues. V lost 8 bases, J lost 4 bases, and 11 bases lay in between. The CDR3 spells CASSTASYGYTF. The CDR3 region has the DNA TGTGCCAGCTCAACAGCTTCCTATGGCTACACCTTC.

This rearrangement joins TRBV5-6 to TRBJ2-1; maybe TRBD2 (6 bases). Trimming pared 0 bases from V and 7 bases from J, leaving 20 bases between. The CDR3 sequence is 17 residues long. Germline-derived CDR1 and CDR2 are SGHDT and YYEEEE. The CDR3 nucleotides are TGTGCCAGCAGCTTGGCCGGGAGAAGTAGTGGGATGAATGAGCAGTTCTTC. It is translated as CASSLAGRSSGMNEQFF.

Comments on this clone: This specimen includes other DNA sequences encoding the same CDR3. CDR3 nucleotide sequence: TGTGCCAGCAGCGACGGGACTAGCGGCTACAATGAGCAGTTCTTC. Its protein is CASSDGTSGYNEQFF. The chain is built from TRBV27 and TRBJ2-1, with 11 nucleotides matching TRBD2. The CDR3 contains 15 residues. Germline V gene lookup returns CDR1 MNHEY and CDR2 SMNVEV (reference sequence). Trimming took 6 bases from V and 3 from J; bases not matched to a gene: 4.

The chain carries TRBV19 and TRBJ2-6; D not certain. The CDR3 runs to 15 residues. Trimming took 3 bases from V and 3 from J, leaving 9 bases between them. Per the germline V gene, CDR1 is LNHDA and CDR2 is SQIVND (reference sequence). As DNA, the CDR3 is TGTGCCAGTAGTATTGGTGGGCTTGGGGCCAACGTCCTGACTTTC. Residues: CASSIGGLGANVLTF.

The J gene is TRBJ2-7, the V gene TRBV2; D is unresolved. There are 12 residues in the CDR3. Deletions cut 5 bases from V and 2 bases from J, with 7 bases between. Germline-derived CDR1 and CDR2 are SNHLY and FYNNEI. This chain's CDR3 is CASSSEAYEQYF. CDR3 sequence (DNA): TGTGCCAGCAGTTCTGAGGCCTACGAGCAGTACTTC.

This clone has a handful of counts. The chain joins TRBV5-1 to TRBJ1-4; D ambiguous. V was trimmed by 2 bases and J by 2 bases, leaving 10 bases between them. Germline V gene sequence: CDR1 SGHRS, CDR2 YFSETQ. The CDR3 extends over 15 amino acids. The CDR3 loop reads CASSFTVQTNEKLFF. DNA for the CDR3: TGCGCCAGCAGCTTTACAGTCCAGACTAATGAAAAACTGTTTTTT.

This chain connects TRBV19 to TRBJ2-1; possible D gene TRBD1, 5 bases. Germline CDR1 reads LNHDA; CDR2 reads SQIVND (reference sequence). This CDR3 is built from 13 residues. Trimming shortened V by 3 bases and J by 4 bases, and 7 bases separated the two germline ends. The CDR3 DNA sequence: TGTGCCAGTAGTATCGGACATTACAATGAGCAGTTCTTC. Its protein is CASSIGHYNEQFF.

This clone was seen just once. V gene TRBV6-5 combines with J gene TRBJ2-2; 8 bases are a match to TRBD1. The CDR3 runs 13 residues. CDR1 MNHEY and CDR2 SVGAGI come from the germline V gene. The J segment lost 6 bases and the V segment lost 4 bases, leaving 1 base of the junction unmatched. The CDR3 region is CASSLQGAGELFF. Here the CDR3 DNA reads TGTGCCAGCAGTTTACAGGGGGCCGGGGAGCTGTTTTTT.

The V and J genes are TRBV2 and TRBJ2-5; a possible D gene is TRBD2 (6 bases). Germline V gene sequence: CDR1 SNHLY, CDR2 FYNNEI. The CDR3 extends over 17 amino acids. V was shortened by 8 bases and J by 4 bases, with 26 bases between the two germline ends. CDR3 nucleotide sequence: TGTGCCAGCGGGGGATCTCCCACGCGGGGCGAGTTAGAGACCCAGTACTTC. It translates to CASGGSPTRGELETQYF.

The V and J genes are TRBV6-5 and TRBJ2-1; TRBD2 matches at 12 bases. The length of the CDR3 is 15 residues. V was pared by 6 bases and J by 5 bases, with 5 bases of the junction left unmatched. Germline CDR1 is MNHEY and CDR2 is SVGAGI. This chain's CDR3 is CASRRLAGDNNEQFF. Written as DNA, the CDR3 is TGTGCCAGCAGGCGACTAGCGGGGGATAACAATGAGCAGTTCTTC.

V usage is TRBV5-4 and J usage is TRBJ2-7, with 7 bases fitting TRBD2. The junction had 12 bases not matched to a gene; V was cut back by 3 bases and J by 3 bases. The CDR3 runs to 16 residues. The V gene's germline CDR1 is SGHNT and CDR2 YYREEE (reference sequence). CDR3 sequence: CASSWEGRGSIYEQYF. As DNA, the CDR3 is TGTGCCAGCAGCTGGGAAGGCCGCGGGAGTATCTACGAGCAGTACTTC.

The chain carries TRBV19 and TRBJ2-3; possibly TRBD1 for D (7 bases). The CDR3 is made up of 15 amino acids. In germline, CDR1 is LNHDA, CDR2 SQIVND (reference sequence). V lost 7 bases and J 0 bases, leaving 14 bases between the germline ends. Here the CDR3 DNA reads TGTGCCAGTACCCCACAGGGGAGGAGCACAGATACGCAGTATTTT. It yields the protein CASTPQGRSTDTQYF.

This clone has a single count. V is TRBV4-1 and J is TRBJ2-7; 10 bases map to TRBD1. V dropped 1 base and J dropped 4; count of bases not matched to a gene: 4. The germline V gene has CDR1 MGHRA and CDR2 YSYEKL. This CDR3 has 15 amino acids. The CDR3 DNA reads TGCGCCAGCAGCCAAGGACAGGGGGCAGTTTACGAGCAGTACTTC. Amino acid sequence: CASSQGQGAVYEQYF.

This rearrangement joins TRBV7-9 to TRBJ2-7; D may be TRBD2 (5 bases). The germline V gene encodes CDR1 SEHNR and CDR2 FQNEAQ (reference sequence). Trimming cost V 5 bases and J 3 bases, with 5 bases left between them. The CDR3 length is 11 residues. CDR3 sequence: CASSRDYEQYF. CDR3 bases: TGTGCCAGCAGCCGGGACTACGAGCAGTACTTC. Variable domain in full (rest from reference TRBV7-9 and TRBJ2-7): DTGVSQNPRHKITKRGQNVTFRCDPISEHNRLYWYRQTLGQGPEFLTYFQNEAQLEKSRLLSDRFSAERPKGSFSTLEIQRTEQGDSAMYLCASSRDYEQYFGPGTRLTVT.